These 28 T cell receptor beta chains share one sample of origin, sequenced in a study of blood T cell repertoires in COVID-19. The data were produced by immunoSEQ multiplex PCR, yet TCRdb's version contains in-frame clones alone and is incomplete. This table holds around 190,000 clones, approximately 84% found once. The sample was peripheral blood. Receptors originate from a woman at least 80 years old with acute or convalescent COVID-19.

The V gene is TRBV21-1, the J gene TRBJ2-7; TRBD1 is taken as the D call from the table, unchecked against the DNA. TRBV21-1 is noted as a pseudogene. The CDR3 loop spans 14 amino acids. The CDR3 loop reads CASSKAGQGGEQYF. In DNA form, the CDR3 reads TGTGCCAGCAGCAAAGCGGGACAGGGGGGCGAGCAGTACTTC.

The CDR3 coding sequence is TGTGCCAGCAGCTTAGGGGAACTAGCGGGAGTGATTGAGCAGTTCTTC. It yields the protein CASSLGELAGVIEQFF. The V gene is TRBV5-5, the J gene TRBJ2-1, with 11 bases matching TRBD2. Germline V gives CDR1 SGHKS, CDR2 YYEKEE (reference sequence). V was pared by 2 bases and J by 9 bases, with 10 bases of the junction left unmatched. This CDR3 spans 16 amino acids.

The rearrangement uses TRBV11-3 and TRBJ2-1, with 11 bases fitting TRBD2. V shed 1 base, J shed 6 bases, and the junction held 5 bases outside the gene matches. Per germline, CDR1 SGHNT and CDR2 YENEEA. This CDR3 region has 16 residues. The CDR3 loop reads CASSLGLTSGINEQFF. For the CDR3, the DNA is TGTGCCAGCAGCTTAGGATTGACTAGCGGGATCAATGAGCAGTTCTTC.

The chain couples TRBV7-8 to TRBJ2-3, with 10 bases aligning to TRBD2. Trimming removed 4 bases from V and 2 bases from J; junction bases left unmatched: 15. The CDR3 is 19 amino acids. The V gene's germline CDR1 is SGHVS and CDR2 FQNEAQ. CDR3 sequence (DNA): TGTGCCAGCAGCTCCTCTGTGGGTTCTAGCGGGAGTTCCACAGATACGCAGTATTTT. Protein product: CASSSSVGSSGSSTDTQYF.

This chain connects TRBV10-3 to TRBJ2-7, with 7 bases that match TRBD1. Germline V gives CDR1 ENHRY, CDR2 SYGVKD. This CDR3 is built from 15 residues. V shed 4 bases, J shed 6 bases, and the junction held 12 bases outside the gene matches. The CDR3 here is CAISGTGTAYFEQYF. The DNA for the CDR3 is TGTGCCATCAGTGGTACCGGGACAGCCTATTTCGAGCAGTACTTC.

This chain links TRBV6-1 with TRBJ2-5; 7 bases agree with TRBD2. The germline gives CDR1 MNHNS, CDR2 SASEGT. There are 15 residues in the CDR3. The V gene end was trimmed by 1 base and the J gene end by 5 bases; junction bases not matched to a gene: 7. In DNA form, the CDR3 reads TGTGCCAGCAGTGAAGTCTCCGGGGGAGGGGAGACCCAGTACTTC. Residues: CASSEVSGGGETQYF.

This chain links TRBV19 with TRBJ2-3; possible D gene TRBD1, 6 bases. CDR1 LNHDA and CDR2 SQIVND come from the germline V gene (reference sequence). The CDR3 is made up of 13 amino acids. Trimming removed 9 bases at V and 0 bases at J, with 10 bases between. The DNA for the CDR3 is TGTGCCAGCAGGGACACAAGCACAGATACGCAGTATTTT. Its translation: CASRDTSTDTQYF.

J is TRBJ1-5 and V is TRBV28; D not certain. Looked up from germline, CDR1 is MDHEN and CDR2 is SYDVKM. The CDR3 loop spans 14 amino acids. Trimming cost V 2 bases and J 9 bases, with 14 bases left between them. DNA for the CDR3: TGTGCCAGCAGTTTAGGCCCGAATTTTGGGCCCCAGCATTTT. Its protein is CASSLGPNFGPQHF.

This chain uses TRBV28 with TRBJ2-5, with D tentatively TRBD2 (5 bases). CDR3 length: 12 residues. Trimming shortened V by 6 bases and J by 5 bases, and 10 bases separated the two germline ends. The germline CDR1 and CDR2 sequences are MDHEN and SYDVKM. This CDR3 is CASSSRVETQYF. CDR3 DNA: TGTGCCAGCAGCTCGAGGGTCGAGACCCAGTACTTC.

There are a few counts of this clone. V usage is TRBV7-2 and J usage is TRBJ1-2; D is unclear. The CDR3 is 14 amino acids. Trimming shortened V by 1 base and J by 2 bases, and 8 bases separated the two germline ends. In germline, CDR1 is SGHTA, CDR2 FQGNSA. The DNA of the CDR3 is TGTGCCAGCAGCTTAGAACAGTCAAACTATGGCTACACCTTC. Protein: CASSLEQSNYGYTF.

The V call is TRBV5-5, the J call TRBJ1-2; 10 bases line up with TRBD1. CDR1 is SGHKS, CDR2 YYEKEE, per germline (reference sequence). V lost 2 bases to trimming and J lost 7 bases; unmatched junction nucleotides: 5. The CDR3 length is 14 residues. The CDR3 here is CASSFGTGEVGYTF. The CDR3 DNA follows: TGTGCCAGCAGCTTTGGGACAGGGGAGGTTGGCTACACCTTC.

This chain links TRBV19 with TRBJ2-3; 7 nucleotides line up with TRBD1. The CDR3 consists of 12 residues. Germline CDR1 reads LNHDA; CDR2 reads SQIVND (reference sequence). The V and J ends lost 7 bases and 5 bases, in that order; junction bases with no gene match: 3. The CDR3 nucleotides are TGTGCCAGTACCAGGGGGAGAGATACGCAGTATTTT. Its protein product is CASTRGRDTQYF.

The chain has TRBV24-1 and TRBJ2-2; TRBD2 might be the D (6 bases). The V gene's germline CDR1 is KGHDR and CDR2 SFDVKD. This CDR3 is built from 18 residues. Trimming shortened V by 3 bases and J by 1 base, and 17 bases separated the two germline ends. CDR3 amino acids: CATSDPLAQVRNTGELFF. The CDR3 nucleotides read TGTGCCACCAGTGATCCGCTAGCGCAGGTCAGGAACACCGGGGAGCTGTTTTTT.

V and J are TRBV7-2 and TRBJ2-7; 12 bases match TRBD2. Unmatched junction bases numbered 5, after V lost 6 bases and J lost 2 bases. Germline lookup yields CDR1 SGHTA and CDR2 FQGNSA. The CDR3 has 15 amino acids. CDR3 region: CASRLAGGNPYEQYF. In nucleotides, the CDR3 is TGTGCCAGCAGACTAGCGGGAGGAAATCCCTACGAGCAGTACTTC.

The V call is TRBV9, the J call TRBJ2-1; 7 nucleotides agree with TRBD2. This CDR3 has 15 residues. Looked up from germline, CDR1 is SGDLS and CDR2 is YYNGEE. V shed 2 bases and J 3 bases; nucleotides not matched to a gene: 5. The CDR3 here is CASSVRGGVYNEQFF. The CDR3 DNA is TGTGCCAGCAGCGTCCGGGGAGGGGTCTACAATGAGCAGTTCTTC.

As for this clone: A read error may account for a junction end that differs from germline. The rearrangement joins TRBV7-7 to TRBJ1-2; D may be TRBD1 (6 bases). The CDR3 is made up of 13 amino acids. The germline CDR1 and CDR2 sequences are SSHAT and FNYEAQ (reference sequence). The CDR3 sequence is CASSLGTNYGYTF. Written as DNA, the CDR3 is TGTGCTAGCAGCTTAGGGACAAACTATGGCTACACCTTC.

This clone was found once. The chain carries TRBV19 and TRBJ1-1, with D possibly TRBD1 on 6 matching bases. Trimming stripped 9 bases from V and 2 bases from J, with 16 bases between. Germline CDR1 reads LNHDA; CDR2 reads SQIVND (reference sequence). The CDR3 totals 14 residues. This chain's CDR3 is CASHGGAENTEAFF. The CDR3 nucleotides are TGTGCCAGCCATGGGGGGGCTGAAAACACTGAAGCTTTCTTT. Full variable domain (rest looked up from reference TRBV19 and TRBJ1-1): DGGITQSPKYLFRKEGQNVTLSCEQNLNHDAMYWYRQDPGQGLRLIYYSQIVNDFQKGDIAEGYSVSREKKESFPLTVTSAQKNPTAFYLCASHGGAENTEAFFGQGTRLTVV.

The chain employs TRBV7-2 and TRBJ2-7, with D perhaps TRBD1 (6 bases). This CDR3 has 14 residues. The V gene's germline CDR1 is SGHTA and CDR2 FQGNSA. Trimming cost V 5 bases and J 1 base, with 12 bases left between them. CDR3 sequence: CASSPRQVSYEQYF. For the CDR3, the DNA is TGTGCCAGCAGCCCCCGACAGGTTTCCTACGAGCAGTACTTC.

V usage is TRBV30 and J usage is TRBJ1-4; the match to TRBD1 covers 10 bases. CDR1 and CDR2 (germline): GTSNPN, SVGIG (reference sequence). This CDR3 has 13 amino acids. Trimming took 3 bases from V and 10 from J; bases not matched to a gene: 5. The CDR3 sequence is CAWSGQGVGKLFF. DNA of the CDR3: TGTGCCTGGAGCGGACAGGGGGTGGGAAAACTGTTTTTT. The whole variable domain, filled in from reference TRBV30 and TRBJ1-4, reads SQTIHQWPATLVQPVGSPLSLECTVEGTSNPNLYWYRQAAGRGLQLLFYSVGIGQISSEVPQNLSASRPQDRQFILSSKKLLLSDSGFYLCAWSGQGVGKLFFGSGTQLSVL.

This clone has just a few counts. The genes are TRBV9 and TRBJ1-6; TRBD1 matches 8 bases. Germline V lookup: CDR1 SGDLS, CDR2 YYNGEE. CDR3 size: 14 residues. J gave up 10 bases and V 3 bases, and 6 bases lay outside the gene matches. In DNA, the CDR3 is TGTGCCAGCAGCGCCGGACAGGGAGGATCACCCCTCCACTTT. This codes for CASSAGQGGSPLHF.

This chain joins TRBV15 and TRBJ1-2; 8 bases align to TRBD1. The CDR3 contains 14 residues. V lost 5 bases and J lost 4; bases outside the gene matches: 6. Per the germline V gene, CDR1 is LNHNV and CDR2 is YYDKDF (reference sequence). As DNA, the CDR3 is TGTGCCACCAGCCCCCGGACAGGGCCCTATGGCTACACCTTC. Its translation: CATSPRTGPYGYTF.

The CDR3 region is CASSAQGGNTEAFF. In DNA form, the CDR3 reads TGCGCCAGCAGCGCACAGGGGGGGAACACTGAAGCTTTCTTT. The chain recombines TRBV5-1 with TRBJ1-1; 8 nucleotides match TRBD1. Germline V lookup: CDR1 SGHRS, CDR2 YFSETQ. The CDR3 runs 14 residues. Trimming removed 4 bases from V and 1 base from J; junction bases left unmatched: 3.

The chain joins TRBV5-1 to TRBJ2-1, with 7 bases lining up with TRBD1. V was pared by 4 bases and J by 0 bases, with 7 bases of the junction left unmatched. The CDR3 has 16 residues. Germline assignment: CDR1 SGHRS and CDR2 YFSETQ. DNA for the CDR3: TGCGCCAGCAGCCGGACAGGCGATAGCTCCTACAATGAGCAGTTCTTC. This gives the protein CASSRTGDSSYNEQFF.

V and J are TRBV6-5 and TRBJ1-4, with D unresolved. This CDR3 has 14 amino acids. Germline values: CDR1 MNHEY, CDR2 SVGAGI. Trimming took 4 bases from V and 7 from J, leaving 13 bases between them. The DNA of the CDR3 is TGTGCCAGCAGTTCCATTCACACGGGTGAAAAACTGTTTTTT. This gives the protein CASSSIHTGEKLFF.

The rearrangement joins TRBV9 to TRBJ1-6; no firm D call. Per the germline V gene, CDR1 is SGDLS and CDR2 is YYNGEE. CDR3 length: 13 amino acids. Trimming pared 5 bases from V and 9 bases from J, leaving 12 bases between. The CDR3: CASRAQEASPLHF. The DNA for the CDR3 is TGTGCCAGCAGGGCCCAAGAGGCTTCACCCCTCCACTTT.

The rearrangement links TRBV11-3 to TRBJ2-7, with 9 bases that match TRBD1. This CDR3 contains 17 residues. J lost 6 bases, V lost 3 bases, and 15 bases had no gene match. Germline-derived CDR1 and CDR2 are SGHNT and YENEEA. CDR3 DNA sequence: TGTGCCAGCAGCTTGTTCGGCCCGGGACAGGGCTTCTCCGAGCAGTACTTC. Protein: CASSLFGPGQGFSEQYF.

The genes are TRBV14 and TRBJ1-1; D not certain. Deletions cut 5 bases from V and 5 bases from J, with 12 bases between. CDR3 length: 13 amino acids. Germline V lookup: CDR1 SGHDN, CDR2 FVKESK. The CDR3 region has the DNA TGTGCCAGCAGCTTGACCTGGAGGACTGAAGCTTTCTTT. It translates to CASSLTWRTEAFF.

The chain recombines TRBV9 with TRBJ1-1, with 7 bases that match TRBD1. Losses at the gene ends were 4 bases for V and 11 bases for J; bases not matched to a gene: 8. The CDR3 spans 12 residues. CDR1 and CDR2 from the germline V gene are SGDLS and YYNGEE. CDR3 nucleotide sequence: TGTGCCAGCAGCACCCCAGGGGGACACGCTTTCTTT. Its translation is CASSTPGGHAFF.